The present entry profiles one T cell receptor beta chain with its context. The sample is drawn from a study of CD8 T cells in Susac syndrome. The authors reverse transcribed roughly 0.5 to 1 ug RNA with random hexamers. An immunoSEQ multiplex PCR amplified TCR beta CDR3 over 54 Vbeta and 13 Jbeta. MiXCR, applied by TCRdb to the immunoSEQ multiplex PCR reads, yields one record per CDR3 protein. The table lists more than 95,000 distinct CDR3 sequences, approximately 93% of them singletons. The patients serving as multiple sclerosis controls were treatment-naive. They had stable or active relapsing-remitting disease and fulfilled revised McDonald criteria. FACS enriched CD8+ TEMRA cells, while bulk CD8+ and CD4+ were negatively isolated. Trimming shortened V by 3 bases and J by 7 bases, and 18 bases separated the two germline ends. Per the germline V gene, CDR1 is MDHEN and CDR2 is SYDVKM. The CDR3 is made up of 15 amino acids.

The chain combines TRBV28 with TRBJ1-1; D call uncertain. Sequencing was done on a sample of CD4+ T cells from PBMCs. This clonotype was obtained from a human donor with multiple sclerosis. CDR3 nucleotides: TGTGCCAGCAGTTTGAACGGGCTCCCTCCCGGTGAAGCTTTCTTT. Translated: CASSLNGLPPGEAFF.